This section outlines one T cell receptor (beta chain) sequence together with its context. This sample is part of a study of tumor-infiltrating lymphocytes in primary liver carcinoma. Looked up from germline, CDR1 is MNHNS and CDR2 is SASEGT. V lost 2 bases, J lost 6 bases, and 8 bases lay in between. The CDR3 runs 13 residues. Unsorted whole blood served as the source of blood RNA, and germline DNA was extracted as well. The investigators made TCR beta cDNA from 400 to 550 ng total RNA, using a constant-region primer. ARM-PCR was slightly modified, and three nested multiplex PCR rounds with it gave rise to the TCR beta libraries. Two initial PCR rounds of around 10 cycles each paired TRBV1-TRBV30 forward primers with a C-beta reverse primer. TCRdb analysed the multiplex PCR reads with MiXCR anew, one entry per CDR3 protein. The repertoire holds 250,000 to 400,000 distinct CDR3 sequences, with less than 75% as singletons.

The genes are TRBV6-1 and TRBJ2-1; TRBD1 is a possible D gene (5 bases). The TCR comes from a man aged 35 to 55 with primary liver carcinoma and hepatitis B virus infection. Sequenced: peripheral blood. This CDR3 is CASSEQGRNEQFF. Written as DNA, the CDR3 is TGTGCCAGCAGTGAACAGGGTCGCAATGAGCAGTTCTTC.